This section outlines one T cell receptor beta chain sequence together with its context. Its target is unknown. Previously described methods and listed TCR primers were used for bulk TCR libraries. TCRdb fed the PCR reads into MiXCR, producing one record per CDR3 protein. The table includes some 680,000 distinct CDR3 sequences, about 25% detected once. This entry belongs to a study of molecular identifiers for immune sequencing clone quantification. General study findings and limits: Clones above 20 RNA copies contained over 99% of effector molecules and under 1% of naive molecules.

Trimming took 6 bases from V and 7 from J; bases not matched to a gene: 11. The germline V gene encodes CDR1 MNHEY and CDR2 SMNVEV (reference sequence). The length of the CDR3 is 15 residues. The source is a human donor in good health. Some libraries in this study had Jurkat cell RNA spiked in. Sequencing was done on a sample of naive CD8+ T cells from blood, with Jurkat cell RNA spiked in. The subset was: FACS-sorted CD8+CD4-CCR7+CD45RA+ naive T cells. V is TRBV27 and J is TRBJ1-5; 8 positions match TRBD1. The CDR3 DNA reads TGTGCCAGCAGACCGCTGACAGGGGTGGAACAGCCCCAGCATTTT. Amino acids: CASRPLTGVEQPQHF.